The 5 T cell receptor beta chains in this list originate from one sample, sequenced in a study of shared clonotypes between healthy human individuals. Terminally differentiated effector memory CD45RA+ cells were left out of the naive CD8 fraction, which was CD45RO-negative and positively selected for CCR7. Clones were read by immunoSEQ multiplex PCR, and TCRdb kept only the in-frame ones, dropping some. The sample comprises roughly 2.1 million clones, around 93% of which are singletons, and under 2% rests with the top ten. Sequencing used naive CD8+ T cells from PBMCs. These receptor sequences come from a man younger than 30 in good health. Some clones in this sample may be carry-over from other donors' samples.

The V gene is TRBV10-3, the J gene TRBJ1-1; a possible D gene is TRBD1 (6 bases). V lost 0 bases to trimming and J lost 3 bases, with 14 bases between them. The CDR3 loop spans 16 amino acids. Germline CDR1 ENHRY, CDR2 SYGVKD. The CDR3 DNA follows: TGTGCCATCAGTGAGTCGATGGGGGGCGCGGACACTGAAGCTTTCTTT. Translating it yields CAISESMGGADTEAFF.

The chain recombines TRBV29-1 with TRBJ2-1, with D perhaps matching TRBD2 (6 bases). V lost 7 bases to trimming and J lost 4 bases, with 14 bases between them. The CDR3 has 13 residues. Germline V gene data show CDR1 as SQVTM and CDR2 as ANQGSEA. The chain's CDR3 is CSANLADYNEQFF. The CDR3 DNA follows: TGCAGCGCTAACTTAGCGGATTACAATGAGCAGTTCTTC.

The gene calls are TRBV29-1 and TRBJ2-2; no clear D. The CDR3 extends over 13 amino acids. Trimming shortened V by 7 bases and J by 2 bases, and 11 bases separated the two germline ends. The V gene's germline CDR1 is SQVTM and CDR2 ANQGSEA. DNA for the CDR3: TGCAGCGGGGAAGCGCCCAACACCGGGGAGCTGTTTTTT. Translated: CSGEAPNTGELFF.

The chain has TRBV9 and TRBJ2-7; D remains ambiguous. The V gene lost 4 bases and the J gene lost 5 bases, with 13 bases spanning the gap. The CDR3 has 13 amino acids. Germline V gene sequence: CDR1 SGDLS, CDR2 YYNGEE. In DNA, the CDR3 is TGTGCCAGCAGCCCGATAGGAAGCAACGAGCAGTACTTC. Translated, it gives CASSPIGSNEQYF.

V gene TRBV14 combines with J gene TRBJ2-1; 10 bases agree with TRBD2. The V gene end was trimmed by 3 bases and the J gene end by 2 bases; junction bases not matched to a gene: 4. The CDR3 covers 16 residues. Germline V CDR1 and CDR2: SGHDN, FVKESK. CDR3 in DNA: TGTGCCAGCAGCCACCGACTAGCGGGTACCTACAATGAGCAGTTCTTC. Protein product: CASSHRLAGTYNEQFF. Using reference TRBV14 and TRBJ2-1 for the parts outside the CDR3, the full variable domain is EAGVTQFPSHSVIEKGQTVTLRCDPISGHDNLYWYRRVMGKEIKFLLHFVKESKQDESGMPNNRFLAERTGGTYSTLKVQPAELEDSGVYFCASSHRLAGTYNEQFFGPGTRLTVL.